The clone carrying this TCR beta chain showed up just a few times. Its antigen is not known. The data were taken from a study of OX40 agonist ivuxolimab in advanced cancers. About the study: Ivuxolimab, an agonist antibody against OX40 (CD134), was given to patients. Two patients with cutaneous melanoma and one with hepatocellular carcinoma, three in total, showed partial responses.

Points from the study as a whole: Among the nonresponders, some also had low normalized T-cell clonal expansion.

TCRdb keeps only in-frame clones here, not all; method: immunoSEQ multiplex PCR. The sample gives around 66,000 clones, approximately 81% of which show up once; 4% is in the top ten. Trimming pared 6 bases from V and 0 bases from J, leaving 8 bases between. Germline lookup yields CDR1 LNHDA and CDR2 SQIVND (reference sequence). This CDR3 is built from 14 residues. Peripheral blood came from all dose cohorts at three timepoints. The V gene is TRBV19, the J gene TRBJ2-2; D is uncertain. This sample comprised CD4+ or CD8+ T cells sorted from blood, obtained in a trial of the OX40 agonist ivuxolimab. The TCR comes from an adult with an advanced solid tumor such as melanoma, head and neck, liver or kidney cancer. The CDR3 sequence is CASRKGSNTGELFF. The CDR3 nucleotides read TGTGCCAGTAGAAAGGGATCGAACACCGGGGAGCTGTTTTTT.